Below are 31 T cell receptor beta chains sequenced from a single sample in a study of T cell repertoires in cytomegalovirus infection. These receptors are not linked to any known antigen. TCRdb used MiXCR to reprocess the reads, holding one entry per CDR3 protein. The sample yields about 700,000 distinct CDR3 sequences, 30% to 35% seen once. The material was cultured PBMCs, obtained from culture after CMV antigen stimulation. Receptors were obtained from a human donor in good health (CMV status not recorded). Some clones in this sample may be carry-over from other donors' samples.

The chain combines TRBV7-9 with TRBJ2-1, with TRBD2 matching 8 bases. The CDR3 covers 17 residues. V dropped 1 base and J dropped 5; count of bases not matched to a gene: 10. The germline gives CDR1 SEHNR, CDR2 FQNEAQ (reference sequence). The CDR3 bases are TGTGCCAGCAGCTTAGGAGTTAGCGGACTAGCTAACAATGAGCAGTTCTTC. This codes for CASSLGVSGLANNEQFF.

The rearrangement joins TRBV4-1 to TRBJ1-2; D remains ambiguous. V was clipped by 2 bases and J by 0 bases, with 10 bases between them. There are 15 residues in the CDR3. Germline CDR1 MGHRA, CDR2 YSYEKL. DNA of the CDR3: TGCGCCAGCAGCCAATCGGTTCGTGCTAACTATGGCTACACCTTC. Its translation is CASSQSVRANYGYTF.

This clonotype was seen many times. The V call is TRBV7-2, the J call TRBJ2-5; maybe TRBD1 (6 bases). Trimming removed 8 bases from V and 5 bases from J, with 9 bases in between. Germline CDR1 SGHTA, CDR2 FQGNSA. The CDR3 spans 11 residues. Here the CDR3 reads CASGQGETQYF. DNA for the CDR3: TGTGCCAGCGGGCAGGGGGAGACCCAGTACTTC.

This chain uses TRBV5-1 with TRBJ1-5; possible D gene TRBD1, 5 bases. The V gene's germline CDR1 is SGHRS and CDR2 YFSETQ. CDR3 length: 13 amino acids. V gave up 4 bases and J gave up 5 bases, with 10 bases separating them. CDR3 in amino acids: CASSRGIDQPQHF. CDR3 sequence (DNA): TGCGCCAGCAGCAGGGGTATCGATCAGCCCCAGCATTTT.

This clonotype was detected only a few times. The germline gene is not matched at one end of the junction; a read error may be the cause. The chain combines TRBV2 with TRBJ2-1, with 7 bases lining up with TRBD2. The germline V gene has CDR1 SNHLY and CDR2 FYNNEI. CDR3 length equals 13 residues. This CDR3 reads CASSEVASGPLSF. The CDR3 DNA sequence: TGTGCCAGCAGTGAAGTGGCTAGCGGCCCCCTTTCCTTC.

This clonotype turned up a few times. This chain connects TRBV12-3 or TRBV12-4 to TRBJ2-1, with D possibly TRBD2 on 6 matching bases. V lost 5 bases to trimming and J lost 7 bases, with 15 bases between them. The CDR3 is made up of 14 amino acids. For the CDR3, the DNA is TGTGCCAGCAGTCCGTCTGGGAGGCCGAATGAGCAGTTCTTC. Amino acids: CASSPSGRPNEQFF.

This chain connects TRBV2 to TRBJ1-6, with D maybe TRBD1 (5 bases). Looked up from germline, CDR1 is SNHLY and CDR2 is FYNNEI. The CDR3 is 16 residues long. CDR3 in amino acids: CASVREGFSYNSPLHF. DNA of the CDR3: TGTGCTTCAGTCCGAGAGGGGTTCTCCTATAATTCACCCCTCCACTTT.

The V and J genes are TRBV6-6 and TRBJ1-3; no clear D. Trimming removed 6 bases from V and 0 bases from J, with 6 bases in between. Per the germline V gene, CDR1 is MNHNY and CDR2 is SVGAGI (reference sequence). The CDR3 spans 13 residues. DNA for the CDR3: TGTGCCAGCAGGGTAAACTCTGGAAACACCATATATTTT. Translated, it gives CASRVNSGNTIYF.

The chain employs TRBV15 and TRBJ1-3; D gene ambiguous. CDR3 length: 13 residues. V shed 6 bases and J shed 1 base, with 7 bases lying between them. CDR1 is LNHNV and CDR2 is YYDKDF in the germline V gene (reference sequence). The CDR3 loop reads CATRHPSGNTIYF. In nucleotides, the CDR3 is TGTGCCACCAGGCACCCTTCTGGAAACACCATATATTTT.

This clonotype was seen only a few times. The chain employs TRBV18 and TRBJ2-5, with no clear D. CDR3 size: 13 residues. Trimming took 0 bases from V and 1 from J, leaving 3 bases between them. Germline CDR1 reads KGHSH; CDR2 reads LQKENI. CDR3 loop: CASSPPPQETQYF. CDR3 DNA sequence: TGTGCCAGCTCACCACCCCCCCAAGAGACCCAGTACTTC.

Only a few counts were recorded for this clonotype. This chain links TRBV6-2 or TRBV6-3 with TRBJ2-1; no firm D call. This CDR3 has 14 residues. Germline V CDR1 and CDR2: MNHEY, SVGEGT. Between the trimmed V and J ends, which lost 4 bases and 5 bases, there was a span of 12 bases. Here the CDR3 DNA reads TGTGCCAGCAGTTGGGCAGGCGCCAACAATGAGCAGTTCTTC. Amino acids: CASSWAGANNEQFF.

This clonotype was seen at least ten times. This chain joins TRBV7-2 and TRBJ2-1; maybe TRBD2 (6 bases). CDR1 and CDR2 (germline): SGHTA, FQGNSA. Trimming cost V 5 bases and J 7 bases, with 15 bases left between them. The CDR3 extends over 14 amino acids. CDR3 loop: CASSLGLANNEQFF. The CDR3 DNA follows: TGTGCCAGCAGCCTGGGCCTAGCGAATAATGAGCAGTTCTTC.

The rearrangement joins TRBV20-1 to TRBJ2-5, with D perhaps TRBD1 (5 bases). V shed 3 bases and J shed 3 bases, with 14 bases lying between them. Per the germline V gene, CDR1 is DFQATT and CDR2 is SNEGSKA (reference sequence). The CDR3 loop spans 14 amino acids. DNA for the CDR3: TGCAGTGCTAGTGGGCAGGGATTGAAAGAGACCCAGTACTTC. Protein: CSASGQGLKETQYF.

V and J are TRBV12-3 or TRBV12-4 and TRBJ2-1; 9 bases agree with TRBD2. CDR3 length: 13 residues. V gave up 5 bases and J gave up 7 bases; unmatched junction bases: 3. This chain's CDR3 is CASSRGRENEQFF. CDR3 sequence (DNA): TGTGCCAGCAGTCGCGGGAGGGAGAATGAGCAGTTCTTC.

V is TRBV6-5 and J is TRBJ2-7, with TRBD1 matching over 10 bases. CDR1 MNHEY and CDR2 SVGAGI come from the germline V gene. Trimming cost V 5 bases and J 2 bases; bases outside gene matches: 12. The CDR3 consists of 17 residues. The CDR3 DNA sequence: TGTGCCAGCAGTGAATTCCCCCGCGGACAGGGGGCCTACGAGCAGTACTTC. Translation: CASSEFPRGQGAYEQYF.

This chain joins TRBV20-1 and TRBJ2-3, with 7 bases lining up with TRBD2. J lost 1 base, V lost 4 bases, and 14 bases had no gene match. Germline CDR1 and CDR2: DFQATT and SNEGSKA (reference sequence). The CDR3 contains 17 residues. The CDR3 loop is CSATSSSGAGGTDTQYF. CDR3 DNA: TGCAGTGCTACTTCATCCAGCGGGGCGGGGGGCACAGATACGCAGTATTTT.

The chain uses TRBV27 and TRBJ2-1; tentatively, D is TRBD2 (5 bases). The CDR3 has 15 amino acids. In germline, CDR1 is MNHEY, CDR2 SMNVEV (reference sequence). V lost 6 bases to trimming and J lost 0 bases, with 12 bases between them. Written as DNA, the CDR3 is TGTGCCAGCAGATACATGGCGGGCTCCTACAATGAGCAGTTCTTC. Encoded protein: CASRYMAGSYNEQFF.

The rearrangement uses TRBV25-1 and TRBJ1-2, with 8 positions matching TRBD1. Trimming at V came to 6 bases and at J to 3 bases, leaving 9 bases not matched to a gene. This CDR3 is built from 15 residues. CDR1 MGHDK and CDR2 SYGVNS come from the germline V gene. CDR3 sequence: CASRAPGTGDYGYTF. CDR3 bases: TGTGCCAGCAGGGCCCCCGGGACAGGCGACTATGGCTACACCTTC.

This clonotype was observed at least ten times. The CDR3 nucleotides are TGTGCCAGCAGTCGATTGGAGACCCAGTACTTC. This translates into CASSRLETQYF. The chain carries TRBV6-2 or TRBV6-3 and TRBJ2-5; D remains unclear. The length of the CDR3 is 11 residues. The ends were cut back, 5 bases at V and 5 bases at J, with 6 bases in the middle. CDR1 and CDR2 from the germline V gene are MNHEY and SVGEGT.

This clonotype was seen a handful of times. As DNA, the CDR3 is TGTGCCAGCAGTTTTTTAGCGGGGGGGTATGAGCAGTTCTTC. Translating gives CASSFLAGGYEQFF. The gene calls are TRBV2 and TRBJ2-1; TRBD2 matches 11 bases. The V segment lost 5 bases and the J segment 8 bases; nucleotides outside the gene matches: 5. Germline V gene data show CDR1 as SNHLY and CDR2 as FYNNEI. The CDR3 runs 14 residues.

The chain combines TRBV5-4 with TRBJ1-1; 8 positions agree with TRBD1. V shed 4 bases and J 0 bases; nucleotides not matched to a gene: 8. Germline lookup yields CDR1 SGHNT and CDR2 YYREEE (reference sequence). There are 16 residues in the CDR3. CDR3 sequence: CASSTGQGPMNTEAFF. DNA for the CDR3: TGTGCCAGCAGCACCGGACAGGGTCCCATGAACACTGAAGCTTTCTTT. Drawing the rest from reference TRBV5-4 and TRBJ1-1, the complete variable domain is ETGVTQSPTHLIKTRGQQVTLRCSSQSGHNTVSWYQQALGQGPQFIFQYYREEENGRGNFPPRFSGLQFPNYSSELNVNALELDDSALYLCASSTGQGPMNTEAFFGQGTRLTVV.

CDR3 residues: CASSQDGRSSNQPQHF. The DNA of the CDR3 is TGCGCCAGCAGCCAAGACGGTAGAAGTAGCAATCAGCCCCAGCATTTT. V usage is TRBV4-3 and J usage is TRBJ1-5; unclear D gene. This CDR3 is built from 16 residues. Between the trimmed V and J ends, which lost 0 bases and 0 bases, there was a span of 9 bases. CDR1 LGHNA and CDR2 YSLEER come from the germline V gene.

The V gene is TRBV4-1, the J gene TRBJ2-4, with 7 bases matching TRBD1. This CDR3 is 17 amino acids long. Unmatched junction bases numbered 9, after V lost 1 base and J lost 3 bases. Per germline, CDR1 MGHRA and CDR2 YSYEKL. The CDR3: CASSQGRQGQFKNIQYF. In nucleotides, the CDR3 is TGCGCCAGCAGCCAAGGTCGACAGGGCCAGTTCAAAAACATTCAGTACTTC.

Details on this clonotype: This may come from a read error, since a much larger clone is one base off. The rearrangement joins TRBV7-8 to TRBJ2-7, with TRBD1 identical over 7 bases. This CDR3 is 16 amino acids long. Looked up from germline, CDR1 is SGHVS and CDR2 is FQNEAQ. This CDR3 is CTSSLYRGQVLGEQYF. Written as DNA, the CDR3 is TGTACCAGCAGCTTATACAGAGGACAGGTTTTAGGCGAGCAGTACTTC. The variable domain in full, completed from reference TRBV7-8 and TRBJ2-7, reads GAGVSQSPRYKVAKRGQDVALRCDPISGHVSLFWYQQALGQGPEFLTYFQNEAQLDKSGLPSDRFFAERPEGSVSTLKIQRTQQEDSAVYLCTSSLYRGQVLGEQYFGPGTRLTVT.

The chain joins TRBV6-6 to TRBJ1-1, with no clear D. Trimming stripped 4 bases from V and 0 bases from J, with 12 bases between. In germline, CDR1 is MNHNY, CDR2 SVGAGI (reference sequence). The CDR3 sequence is 15 residues long. CDR3: CASSFPTPLNTEAFF. The CDR3 DNA follows: TGTGCCAGCAGTTTCCCCACGCCGCTGAACACTGAAGCTTTCTTT.

Many counts were recorded for this clonotype. The CDR3 protein is CASSLSGGAGNEQFF. The CDR3 DNA follows: TGTGCCAGCAGCTTGAGCGGGGGGGCAGGGAATGAGCAGTTCTTC. This chain links TRBV7-6 with TRBJ2-1, with 10 bases matching TRBD2. Unmatched junction bases numbered 6, after V lost 3 bases and J lost 7 bases. Germline-derived CDR1 and CDR2 are SGHVS and FNYEAQ. CDR3 length: 15 amino acids.

The V and J genes are TRBV11-2 and TRBJ1-4; D uncertain. CDR3 length: 15 amino acids. Germline assignment: CDR1 SGHAT and CDR2 FQNNGV. Trimming cost V 5 bases and J 5 bases, with 15 bases left between them. CDR3 DNA: TGTGCCAGCAGCCCGCAGGCCAACTGGAATGAAAAACTGTTTTTT. Translating gives CASSPQANWNEKLFF.

J is TRBJ2-1 and V is TRBV7-6; D is uncertain. Germline CDR1 is SGHVS and CDR2 is FNYEAQ. This CDR3 has 15 amino acids. V dropped 5 bases and J dropped 3 bases, with 14 bases sitting between them. CDR3 sequence reads: CASSRAPDYYNEQFF. The CDR3 DNA follows: TGTGCCAGCAGCCGGGCCCCGGATTACTACAATGAGCAGTTCTTC. Combining the CDR3 with reference TRBV7-6 and TRBJ2-1 gives the whole variable domain GAGVSQSPRYKVTKRGQDVALRCDPISGHVSLYWYRQALGQGPEFLTYFNYEAQQDKSGLPNDRFSAERPEGSISTLTIQRTEQRDSAMYRCASSRAPDYYNEQFFGPGTRLTVL.

This clonotype was counted at least ten times. This chain uses TRBV7-2 with TRBJ2-2; D unclear. There are 14 residues in the CDR3. V was trimmed by 0 bases and J by 9 bases, leaving 11 bases between them. Germline V gene data show CDR1 as SGHTA and CDR2 as FQGNSA. CDR3 nucleotide sequence: TGTGCCAGCAGCTTAGCCGCGCGTGATAGGGAGCTGTTTTTT. Its translation: CASSLAARDRELFF.

The chain carries TRBV6-5 and TRBJ2-6; 7 nucleotides agree with TRBD2. V lost 7 bases and J lost 2; bases outside the gene matches: 5. The CDR3 consists of 15 residues. Looked up from germline, CDR1 is MNHEY and CDR2 is SVGAGI. This CDR3 reads CASTWGGTGANVLTF. Here the CDR3 DNA reads TGTGCCAGCACCTGGGGGGGGACTGGGGCCAACGTCCTGACTTTC.

This clonotype turned up a few times. The chain employs TRBV7-8 and TRBJ2-3; maybe TRBD2 (5 bases). V was pared by 1 base and J by 6 bases, with 11 bases between. The germline V gene has CDR1 SGHVS and CDR2 FQNEAQ. The CDR3 contains 14 residues. CDR3 sequence reads: CASSLDSGGDTQYF. The CDR3 DNA sequence: TGTGCCAGCAGCTTAGACAGCGGCGGGGATACGCAGTATTTT.